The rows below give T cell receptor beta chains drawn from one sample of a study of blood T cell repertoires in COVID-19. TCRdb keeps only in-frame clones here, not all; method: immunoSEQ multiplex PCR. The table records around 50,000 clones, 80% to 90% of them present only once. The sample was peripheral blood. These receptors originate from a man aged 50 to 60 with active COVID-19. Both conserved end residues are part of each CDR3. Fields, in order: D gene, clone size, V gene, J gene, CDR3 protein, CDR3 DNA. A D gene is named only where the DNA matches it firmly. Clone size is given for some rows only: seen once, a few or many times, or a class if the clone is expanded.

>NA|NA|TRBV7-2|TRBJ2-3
CASSQGHGGTDTQYF
TGTGCCAGCAGCCAGGGACACGGGGGCACAGATACGCAGTATTTT
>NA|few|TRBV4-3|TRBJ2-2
CASSQDLGGARIGELFF
TGCGCCAGCAGCCAAGATTTAGGAGGGGCAAGAATCGGGGAGCTGTTTTTT
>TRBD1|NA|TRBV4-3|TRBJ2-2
CASSHHRGTGELFF
TGCGCCAGCAGTCACCACAGGGGAACCGGGGAGCTGTTTTTT
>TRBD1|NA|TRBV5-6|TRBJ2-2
CASSLVNDRENTGELFF
TGTGCCAGCAGCTTGGTCAACGACAGGGAAAACACCGGGGAGCTGTTTTTT
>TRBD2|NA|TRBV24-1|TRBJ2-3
CATGTSGRGDTQYF
TGTGCCACCGGGACTAGCGGGAGAGGCGATACGCAGTATTTT
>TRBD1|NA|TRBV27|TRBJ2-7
CASSFRPVGGLYEQYF
TGTGCCAGCAGTTTCCGCCCTGTAGGGGGCCTCTACGAGCAGTACTTC
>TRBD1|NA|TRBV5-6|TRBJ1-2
CASRPTPQGNYGYTF
TGTGCCAGCAGACCCACCCCACAGGGGAACTATGGCTACACCTTC
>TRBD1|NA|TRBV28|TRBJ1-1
CASSYDRDTEAFF
TGTGCCAGCAGTTACGACAGGGACACTGAAGCTTTCTTT
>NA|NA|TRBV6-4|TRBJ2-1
CASSEGSEQFF
TGTGCCAGCAGTGAGGGGAGTGAGCAGTTCTTC
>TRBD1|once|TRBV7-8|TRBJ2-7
CASSGDRGYEQYF
TGTGCCAGCAGCGGTGACAGGGGCTACGAGCAGTACTTC
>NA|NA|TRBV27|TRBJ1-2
CASSLVSGDYGYTF
TGTGCCAGCAGTTTGGTATCGGGAGACTATGGCTACACCTTC
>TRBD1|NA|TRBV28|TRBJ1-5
CASSSPGQGNQPQHF
TGTGCCAGCAGTTCGCCGGGACAGGGGAACCAGCCCCAGCATTTT
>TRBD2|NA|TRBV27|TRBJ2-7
CASSWAGVGPYEQYF
TGTGCCAGCAGCTGGGCGGGAGTCGGCCCCTACGAGCAGTACTTC
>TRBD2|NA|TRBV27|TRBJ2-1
CASSLWGGPSGASSSYNEQFF
TGTGCCAGCAGTTTATGGGGTGGTCCTAGCGGGGCCTCAAGCTCCTACAATGAGCAGTTCTTC
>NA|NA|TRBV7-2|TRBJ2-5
CASSFLSPALSGGKETQYF
TGTGCCAGCAGCTTTTTATCTCCCGCTCTTTCGGGGGGCAAAGAGACCCAGTACTTC
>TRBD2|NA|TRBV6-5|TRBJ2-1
CASSYSGVSGGGSQFF
TGTGCCAGCAGTTACTCGGGGGTTAGCGGGGGAGGTTCGCAGTTCTTC
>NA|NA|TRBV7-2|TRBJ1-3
CASSPGPGKDTIYF
TGTGCCAGCAGCCCGGGCCCAGGGAAGGACACCATATATTTT
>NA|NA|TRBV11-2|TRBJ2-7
CASSLGGGEQYF
TGTGCCAGCAGCTTAGGGGGCGGCGAGCAGTACTTC
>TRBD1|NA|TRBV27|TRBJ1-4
CASSLRGQGEKLFF
TGTGCCAGCAGTTTAAGGGGACAGGGAGAAAAACTGTTTTTT
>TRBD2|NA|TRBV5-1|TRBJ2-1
CASSLRGVAGGRNEQFF
TGCGCCAGCAGCTTGAGAGGAGTCGCGGGAGGTCGGAATGAGCAGTTCTTC
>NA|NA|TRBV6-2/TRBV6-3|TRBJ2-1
CASSPGHISYNEQFF
TGTGCCAGCAGCCCGGGACACATCTCCTACAATGAGCAGTTCTTC
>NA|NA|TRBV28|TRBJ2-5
CASSFSITQETQYF
TGTGCCAGCAGTTTCTCCATAACTCAAGAGACCCAGTACTTC
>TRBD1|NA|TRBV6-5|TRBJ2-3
CASSPGTGGSDTQYF
TGTGCCAGCAGCCCCGGGACAGGGGGCTCAGATACGCAGTATTTT
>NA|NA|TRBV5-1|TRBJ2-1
CASSSGYNEQFF
TGCGCCAGCAGCTCAGGGTACAATGAGCAGTTCTTC
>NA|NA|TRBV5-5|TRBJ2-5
CASSGSGTQETQYF
TGTGCCAGCAGCGGTAGCGGTACCCAAGAGACCCAGTACTTC
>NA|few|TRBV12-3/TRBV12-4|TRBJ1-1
CASSLGQNEAFF
TGTGCCAGCAGTCTCGGACAGAATGAAGCTTTCTTT
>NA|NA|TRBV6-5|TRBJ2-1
CAGLGGTSYNEQFF
TGTGCCGGGCTGGGCGGGACTTCCTACAATGAGCAGTTCTTC
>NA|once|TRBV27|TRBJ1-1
CASAKIDSQAFF
TGTGCCAGCGCAAAAATCGACTCCCAAGCTTTCTTT
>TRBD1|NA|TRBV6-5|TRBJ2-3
CASRPRDRDTDTQYF
TGTGCCAGCAGACCTCGGGACAGGGACACAGATACGCAGTATTTT
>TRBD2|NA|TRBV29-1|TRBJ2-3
CSVGTSGSGGDTQYF
TGCAGCGTTGGGACTAGCGGGAGCGGGGGAGATACGCAGTATTTT
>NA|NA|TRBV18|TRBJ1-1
CASSPRQGVYTEAFF
TGTGCCAGCTCACCACGGCAAGGGGTGTACACTGAAGCTTTCTTT
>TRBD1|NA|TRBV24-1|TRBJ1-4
CATSDSGQGDEKLFF
TGTGCCACCAGTGATTCGGGACAGGGAGATGAAAAACTGTTTTTT
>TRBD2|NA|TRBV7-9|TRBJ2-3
CASSPYVGGSPDTQYF
TGTGCCAGCAGCCCCTATGTCGGCGGGAGTCCAGATACGCAGTATTTT
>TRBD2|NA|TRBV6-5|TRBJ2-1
CASAPSGTNNEQFF
TGTGCCAGCGCCCCTAGCGGGACTAACAATGAGCAGTTCTTC
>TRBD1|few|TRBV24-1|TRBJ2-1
CATSDWTGGFSNEQFF
TGTGCCACCAGTGACTGGACAGGGGGCTTCAGTAATGAGCAGTTCTTC
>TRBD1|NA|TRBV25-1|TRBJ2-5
CASIRTGGDWETQYF
TGTGCCAGCATTAGGACAGGGGGCGACTGGGAGACCCAGTACTTC
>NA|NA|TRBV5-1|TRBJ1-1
CASSLERGRTEAFF
TGCGCCAGCAGCTTGGAGCGGGGTCGCACTGAAGCTTTCTTT
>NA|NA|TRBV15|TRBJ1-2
CATSPRAGGPVFAGYTF
TGTGCCACCAGTCCCCGGGCAGGCGGGCCCGTATTCGCTGGCTACACCTTC
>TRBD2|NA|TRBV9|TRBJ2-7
CASSISGRGNLYEQYF
TGTGCCAGCAGTATTAGCGGGAGAGGGAATCTCTACGAGCAGTACTTC
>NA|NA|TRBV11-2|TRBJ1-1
CASSLNRDTEAFF
TGTGCCAGCAGCTTAAACCGGGACACTGAAGCTTTCTTT
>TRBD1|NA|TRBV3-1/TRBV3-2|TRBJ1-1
CASSRQGLGTEAFF
TGTGCCAGCAGCCGACAGGGCCTAGGCACTGAAGCTTTCTTT
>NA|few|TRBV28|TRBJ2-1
CASSRHNEQFF
TGTGCCAGCAGTCGTCACAATGAGCAGTTCTTC
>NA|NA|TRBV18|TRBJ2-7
CASSPGVEDEQYF
TGTGCCAGCTCACCAGGGGTGGAGGACGAGCAGTACTTC
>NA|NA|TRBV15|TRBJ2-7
CATSRETGGDYEQYF
TGTGCCACCAGCAGAGAAACCGGAGGGGACTACGAGCAGTACTTC
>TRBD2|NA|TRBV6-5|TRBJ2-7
CASSYAGLGAREQYF
TGTGCCAGCAGTTACGCGGGACTAGGGGCGCGAGAGCAGTACTTC
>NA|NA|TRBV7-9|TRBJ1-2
CASSLDRDNYGYTF
TGTGCCAGCAGCTTAGACAGAGATAACTATGGCTACACCTTC
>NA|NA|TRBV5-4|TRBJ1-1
CASSLFGRGFDTEAFF
TGTGCCAGCAGCCTCTTCGGGAGGGGCTTCGACACTGAAGCTTTCTTT
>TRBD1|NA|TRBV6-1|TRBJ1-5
CASSGRTGKGDMGNQPQHF
TGTGCCAGCAGTGGGCGGACAGGGAAAGGGGATATGGGCAATCAGCCCCAGCATTTT
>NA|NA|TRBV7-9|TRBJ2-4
CASSPIPGAKNIQYF
TGTGCCAGCAGTCCCATTCCCGGAGCCAAAAACATTCAGTACTTC
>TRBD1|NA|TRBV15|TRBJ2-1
CATSRDRGQASYNEQFF
TGTGCCACCAGCAGAGATAGGGGGCAGGCGTCCTACAATGAGCAGTTCTTC
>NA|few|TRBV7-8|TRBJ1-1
CASSLLGEDTEAFF
TGTGCCAGCAGCCTGCTCGGGGAGGACACTGAAGCTTTCTTT
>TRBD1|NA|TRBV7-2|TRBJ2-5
CASRGQGRETQYF
TGTGCCAGCAGGGGACAGGGTCGAGAGACCCAGTACTTC
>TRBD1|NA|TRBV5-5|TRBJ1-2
CASANEPGTAYGYTF
TGTGCCAGCGCCAATGAACCCGGGACAGCCTATGGCTACACCTTC
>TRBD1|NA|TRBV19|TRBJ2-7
CASSTRDSSYEQYF
TGTGCCAGTAGTACTAGGGACAGCTCCTACGAGCAGTACTTC
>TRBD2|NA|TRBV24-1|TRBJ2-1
CATEGLASYNEQFF
TGTGCCACCGAAGGACTAGCCTCCTACAATGAGCAGTTCTTC
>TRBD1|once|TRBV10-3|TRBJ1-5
CAISERTGGSNQPQHF
TGTGCCATCAGTGAAAGGACAGGGGGGAGCAATCAGCCCCAGCATTTT
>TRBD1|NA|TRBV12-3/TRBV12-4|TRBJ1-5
CASRDGTGKPQHF
TGTGCCAGCAGAGACGGGACAGGCAAGCCCCAGCATTTT
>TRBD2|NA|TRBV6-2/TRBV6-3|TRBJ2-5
CASTPPGGLETQYF
TGTGCCAGCACCCCGCCGGGAGGGCTTGAGACCCAGTACTTC
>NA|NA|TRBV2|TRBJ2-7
CASSGQDNYEQYF
TGTGCCAGCAGTGGACAGGACAACTACGAGCAGTACTTC